This is a list of T cell receptor beta chains from one sample in a study of regulatory and conventional T cells in RAG deficiency. Profiling relied on immunoSEQ multiplex PCR, and the TCRdb table lists in-frame clones only, not all of them. Among approximately 22,000 clones listed, almost 96% were seen once. The same data also contributed to another study, on regulatory T cells.

Specimen: CD25- CD4+ T cells sorted from blood. Receptors were obtained from a human donor in good health. Both conserved end residues are trimmed from each CDR3. A D gene is named only where the DNA matches it firmly.

j_gene | d_gene | v_gene | CDR3aa
TRBJ2-1 | NA | TRBV6-6 | ASENRGQFEQF
TRBJ1-1 | TRBD1 | TRBV9 | ASSVEGQGKAEAF
TRBJ1-1 | NA | TRBV5-5 | ASSLTSGVNTEAF
TRBJ2-1 | NA | TRBV5-1 | ASSSEKNEQF
TRBJ1-2 | TRBD1 | TRBV18 | ASSPPGTGGQYGYT
TRBJ2-5 | TRBD2 | TRBV6-6 | ASRGLAQETQY
TRBJ2-3 | TRBD2 | TRBV9 | ASSVEGTVKRGGFTDTQY
TRBJ2-1 | NA | TRBV6-6 | ASSYSMGAGDNEQF
TRBJ1-6 | TRBD1 | TRBV10-2 | ASRSGTGYNSPLH
TRBJ1-1 | NA | TRBV6-1 | ASSEYGGVVGTEAF
TRBJ2-2 | TRBD1 | TRBV5-1 | ASSRGTGYTGELF
TRBJ1-1 | TRBD1 | TRBV12-5 | ASGLPSTTGTAEAF
TRBJ1-2 | TRBD1 | TRBV6-5 | ASSYSWTGANYGYT
TRBJ2-3 | TRBD2 | TRBV30 | AWRWTGGTDTQY
TRBJ1-1 | TRBD1 | TRBV5-6 | ASSLAGGAGWSEAF
TRBJ1-1 | TRBD1 | TRBV6-6 | ASSYHPTGGGTEAF
TRBJ2-4 | NA | TRBV9 | RGLAKNIQY
TRBJ1-2 | NA | TRBV28 | ASSALGGYT
TRBJ2-2 | NA | TRBV6-5 | ASSFRARNGELF
TRBJ1-2 | NA | TRBV7-9 | ASSHLGPSFYGYT
TRBJ1-3 | TRBD1 | TRBV6-4 | ASSAGTGEGNTIY
TRBJ1-1 | NA | TRBV27 | ASSSTVNTEAF
TRBJ2-5 | NA | TRBV6-5 | ASSRTLAAEETQY
TRBJ2-3 | TRBD1 | TRBV29-1 | SVSTTTGGSGLDTQY
TRBJ1-2 | NA | TRBV5-1 | ASSLAGSDYGYT
TRBJ1-3 | TRBD1 | TRBV28 | ASSQRQGTIY
TRBJ2-4 | NA | TRBV2 | ASNQMAKNIQY
NA | NA | TRBV19 | ASSIRGAEQY
TRBJ2-7 | NA | TRBV5-1 | ASSSSYEQY
TRBJ2-6 | NA | TRBV7-3 | ASSLSAGSGANVLT